One and the same sample provided the 15 T cell receptor beta chains below, sequenced in a study of T cells after yellow fever vaccination. TCRdb re-derived calls from the 5' RACE reads in MiXCR, one entry per CDR3 protein. The sample has about 220,000 distinct CDR3 sequences, approximately 6.8% seen once; the top ten hold about 1%. Source: CD4+ T cells sorted from PBMCs, taken on the day of the yellow fever booster vaccination. Receptors originate from a man aged 25 to 40 who received the YFV17D yellow fever vaccine.

The J gene is TRBJ2-7, the V gene TRBV6-5; 8 positions match TRBD2. The CDR3 is made up of 14 amino acids. Germline CDR1 is MNHEY and CDR2 is SVGAGI. The J segment lost 2 bases and the V segment lost 5 bases, leaving 5 bases of the junction unmatched. The CDR3 sequence: CASSRLAGPYEQYF. DNA for the CDR3: TGTGCCAGCAGTCGCCTAGCGGGTCCCTACGAGCAGTACTTC.

This clonotype showed up many times. V and J are TRBV18 and TRBJ2-7, with D hard to call. With 2 bases removed from V and 5 bases from J, the gap between germline ends came to 7 bases. Germline-derived CDR1 and CDR2 are KGHSH and LQKENI. CDR3 length: 12 residues. In DNA form, the CDR3 reads TGTGCCAGCTCACCAGTCTTGAACGAGCAGTACTTC. Its protein is CASSPVLNEQYF.

The chain is built from TRBV30 and TRBJ2-1, with TRBD2 matching 11 bases. This CDR3 region has 12 residues. V was pared by 8 bases and J by 6 bases, with 3 bases of the junction left unmatched. Germline loops: CDR1 GTSNPN, CDR2 SVGIG (reference sequence). The CDR3 DNA reads as TGTGCCAGTAGCGGGAGGGCCAATGAGCAGTTCTTC. Protein sequence: CASSGRANEQFF.

There are many counts of this clonotype. The chain couples TRBV12-3 or TRBV12-4 to TRBJ1-1, with 8 bases fitting TRBD1. The CDR3 covers 14 residues. Trimming removed 5 bases from V and 5 bases from J; junction bases left unmatched: 7. CDR3 in DNA: TGTGCCAGCAGTCACTCAGGGGGCTCGACTGAAGCTTTCTTT. Protein product: CASSHSGGSTEAFF.

The table lists this clonotype with a few counts. This chain links TRBV6-1 with TRBJ2-3; 9 bases are a match to TRBD1. This CDR3 spans 15 amino acids. J was trimmed by 8 bases and V by 2 bases; bases with no gene match: 8. Germline CDR1 MNHNS, CDR2 SASEGT. The CDR3 loop is CASSESGTGFGTQYF. The DNA of the CDR3 is TGTGCCAGCAGTGAATCGGGGACAGGGTTTGGTACGCAGTATTTT.

This clonotype was recorded a few times. The gene calls are TRBV7-2 and TRBJ2-2, with D hard to call. Germline values: CDR1 SGHTA, CDR2 FQGNSA. V lost 5 bases to trimming and J lost 1 base, with 11 bases between them. The CDR3 consists of 15 residues. The CDR3 spells CASSKGRLNTGELFF. For the CDR3, the DNA is TGTGCCAGCAGCAAAGGACGGCTGAACACCGGGGAGCTGTTTTTT. Based on the CDR3 plus reference TRBV7-2 and TRBJ2-2, the full variable domain is GAGVSQSPSNKVTEKGKDVELRCDPISGHTALYWYRQSLGQGLEFLIYFQGNSAPDKSGLPSDRFSAERTGGSVSTLTIQRTQQEDSAVYLCASSKGRLNTGELFFGEGSRLTVL.

This clonotype was picked up a small number of times. This chain joins TRBV7-6 and TRBJ2-7, with 8 bases identical to TRBD2. The V and J ends lost 8 bases and 6 bases, in that order; junction bases with no gene match: 3. Looked up from germline, CDR1 is SGHVS and CDR2 is FNYEAQ. CDR3 length: 11 residues. CDR3 in DNA: TGTGCCAGCGGACGGGGGGGCGAGCAGTACTTC. It specifies CASGRGGEQYF. The variable domain in full, completed from reference TRBV7-6 and TRBJ2-7, reads GAGVSQSPRYKVTKRGQDVALRCDPISGHVSLYWYRQALGQGPEFLTYFNYEAQQDKSGLPNDRFSAERPEGSISTLTIQRTEQRDSAMYRCASGRGGEQYFGPGTRLTVT.

The table lists this clonotype with a few counts. The chain combines TRBV7-2 with TRBJ1-2; D gene unclear. The germline V and J ends were trimmed by 5 bases and 8 bases, with 18 bases remaining between them. This CDR3 is 14 amino acids long. Germline V lookup: CDR1 SGHTA, CDR2 FQGNSA. In DNA form, the CDR3 reads TGTGCCAGCAGCGAACTATTACCCGGTCGGGGCTACACCTTC. It encodes CASSELLPGRGYTF.

The sample holds many counts of this clonotype. The gene calls are TRBV7-6 and TRBJ2-1, with TRBD1 identical over 7 bases. CDR1 is SGHVS and CDR2 is FNYEAQ in the germline V gene. The junction had 12 bases not matched to a gene; V was cut back by 7 bases and J by 0 bases. The CDR3 has 17 residues. DNA for the CDR3: TGTGCCAGCACCCGGGGTGGACAGGCTAGCTCCTACAATGAGCAGTTCTTC. Translating it yields CASTRGGQASSYNEQFF.

This clonotype was picked up many times. The V and J genes are TRBV20-1 and TRBJ1-5; the D is unclear. Trimming took 3 bases from V and 0 from J, leaving 3 bases between them. CDR1 DFQATT and CDR2 SNEGSKA come from the germline V gene (reference sequence). The CDR3 extends over 12 amino acids. CDR3 bases: TGCAGTGCTAGTAATAGCAATCAGCCCCAGCATTTT. It encodes CSASNSNQPQHF.

There are many counts of this clonotype. Here the CDR3 DNA reads TGTGCCAGCAGCTTACGCACAGACACCTACGAGCAGTACTTC. It specifies CASSLRTDTYEQYF. The chain is built from TRBV7-2 and TRBJ2-7, with D unresolved. Germline assignment: CDR1 SGHTA and CDR2 FQGNSA. CDR3 length: 14 amino acids. V gave up 2 bases and J gave up 2 bases, with 10 bases separating them.

This clonotype was observed a few times. The rearrangement joins TRBV7-2 to TRBJ2-3; 10 positions match TRBD2. Germline lookup yields CDR1 SGHTA and CDR2 FQGNSA. This CDR3 contains 15 residues. Germline trimming cut 5 bases from V and 11 bases from J; bases unmatched to any gene: 13. CDR3 loop: CASSVGAGGTFVQYF. CDR3 nucleotide sequence: TGTGCCAGCAGCGTGGGAGCGGGAGGGACCTTTGTGCAGTATTTT.

This rearrangement joins TRBV7-2 to TRBJ2-3; D may be TRBD1 or TRBD2 (5 bases each). This CDR3 contains 15 residues. Trimming removed 7 bases from V and 0 bases from J, with 14 bases in between. Germline values: CDR1 SGHTA, CDR2 FQGNSA. The CDR3 region has the DNA TGTGCCAGCACCCCGGGACGGCCTAGCACAGATACGCAGTATTTT. Translation gives CASTPGRPSTDTQYF.

The V call is TRBV7-2, the J call TRBJ2-7; 8 bases match TRBD1. Trimming removed 2 bases from V and 3 bases from J; junction bases left unmatched: 6. CDR3 length: 15 amino acids. The germline V gene has CDR1 SGHTA and CDR2 FQGNSA. In nucleotides, the CDR3 is TGTGCCAGCAGCTTAACGACAGGGGTTCGCTACGAGCAGTACTTC. Protein: CASSLTTGVRYEQYF.

The gene calls are TRBV24-1 and TRBJ2-3, with 8 bases matching TRBD1. Trimming took 4 bases from V and 3 from J; bases not matched to a gene: 2. Germline CDR1 KGHDR, CDR2 SFDVKD. The CDR3 has 14 residues. CDR3 loop: CATSDRGRTDTQYF. CDR3 bases: TGTGCCACCAGTGACAGGGGGCGGACAGATACGCAGTATTTT.